This T cell receptor (beta chain) appears in the sequencing data of a study of T-cell reconstitution after alpha-beta-depleted transplantation in children. The CDR3 is made up of 15 amino acids. The germline CDR1 and CDR2 sequences are MNHEY and SVGAGI. Losses at the gene ends were 0 bases for V and 8 bases for J; bases not matched to a gene: 6. Many counts were recorded for this clonotype. Unique molecular identifiers were used in preparing the TCRbeta library. TCRdb recomputed calls from the PCR reads with MiXCR, one row per CDR3 protein. The sample yields around 450,000 distinct CDR3 sequences, around 46% seen once.

The chain uses TRBV6-5 and TRBJ1-2, with 10 bases that match TRBD1. The sample consisted of PBMCs, taken before TCRalphabeta/CD19-depleted stem cell transplant. This clonotype originated in a girl aged 2 to 10 with aplastic anemia, due to receive a stem cell transplant. CDR3 sequence reads: CASSYSPGQGKGYTF. The CDR3 DNA sequence: TGTGCCAGCAGTTACTCCCCGGGACAGGGGAAAGGCTACACCTTC.